The rows below give T cell receptor beta chains drawn from one sample of a study of PD-L1 blockade in urothelial cancer. Libraries were prepared by immunoSEQ multiplex PCR; TCRdb keeps only in-frame clonotypes and omits some of them. The sample yields just over 14,000 clones, roughly 90% seen once. The sample in question was PBMCs, obtained around atezolizumab (anti-PD-L1) treatment. These receptors were obtained from a man between 65 and 85 years old with urothelial cancer. Each CDR3 is given with its conserved first and last residue. The D gene is left open where the match is weak. Size is stated for part of the rows, as once, few or many counts, or as a class when the clone is expanded.

clone_size | d_call | j_call | v_call | cdr3_aa | cdr3_nt
. | TRBD1 | TRBJ1-3 | TRBV19 | CASSMGQGADTIYF | TGTGCCAGTAGTATGGGACAGGGGGCGGACACCATATATTTT
. | TRBD2 | TRBJ2-7 | TRBV10-3 | CAISLSGETQYF | TGTGCCATCAGTCTCAGCGGGGAGACGCAGTACTTC
. | TRBD2 | TRBJ2-1 | TRBV4-2 | CASSQKATSGDNNEQFF | TGTGCCAGCAGCCAGAAAGCGACTAGCGGGGACAACAATGAGCAGTTCTTC
. | . | TRBJ1-2 | TRBV29-1 | CSVDELDGYTF | TGCAGCGTTGATGAGTTAGATGGCTACACCTTC
. | . | TRBJ2-2 | TRBV5-1 | CASSSGEVATGELFF | TGCGCCAGCAGCAGTGGAGAGGTGGCCACCGGGGAGCTGTTTTTT
. | TRBD1 | TRBJ1-5 | TRBV5-3 | CARSLRQGVSPRGYQPQHF | TGTGCCAGAAGCTTACGACAGGGGGTTAGTCCCAGGGGCTATCAGCCCCAGCATTTT
. | . | TRBJ2-7 | TRBV5-6 | CASSLGGEQYF | TGTGCCAGCAGCTTAGGGGGCGAGCAGTACTTC
. | . | TRBJ2-7 | TRBV6-1 | CASRTVREQYF | TGTGCCAGCAGAACGGTGAGGGAGCAGTACTTC
. | TRBD1 | TRBJ1-1 | TRBV28 | CASSTGGMNTEAFF | TGTGCCAGCAGTACAGGGGGCATGAACACTGAAGCTTTCTTT
. | . | TRBJ1-2 | TRBV7-9 | CASSSRQFTSYTF | TGTGCCAGCAGCTCTAGACAGTTTACCAGCTACACCTTC
. | . | TRBJ2-1 | TRBV29-1 | CSVDFSGDPLTRNEQFF | TGCAGCGTTGATTTTTCGGGGGATCCACTTACCCGCAATGAGCAGTTCTTC
. | TRBD2 | TRBJ2-7 | TRBV7-2 | CASSLDTSDPYEQYF | TGTGCCAGCAGCTTAGACACTAGCGACCCCTACGAGCAGTACTTC
. | TRBD2 | TRBJ2-2 | TRBV6-6 | CASTNGGNGELFF | TGTGCCAGCACCAACGGGGGGAACGGGGAGCTGTTTTTT
. | . | TRBJ1-4 | TRBV11-2 | CASSLGAAGNEKLFF | TGTGCCAGCAGCTTAGGGGCAGCCGGTAATGAAAAACTGTTTTTT
. | . | TRBJ2-5 | TRBV15 | CATSRDRLGAAQYF | TGTGCCACCAGCAGAGATCGGCTGGGGGCGGCCCAGTACTTC
few | . | TRBJ1-2 | TRBV18 | CASSQDRYGYTF | TGTGCCAGCTCTCAGGACAGATATGGCTACACCTTC
. | . | TRBJ1-1 | TRBV7-9 | CASRSGHQNTEAFF | TGTGCCAGCAGATCCGGACACCAGAACACTGAAGCTTTCTTT